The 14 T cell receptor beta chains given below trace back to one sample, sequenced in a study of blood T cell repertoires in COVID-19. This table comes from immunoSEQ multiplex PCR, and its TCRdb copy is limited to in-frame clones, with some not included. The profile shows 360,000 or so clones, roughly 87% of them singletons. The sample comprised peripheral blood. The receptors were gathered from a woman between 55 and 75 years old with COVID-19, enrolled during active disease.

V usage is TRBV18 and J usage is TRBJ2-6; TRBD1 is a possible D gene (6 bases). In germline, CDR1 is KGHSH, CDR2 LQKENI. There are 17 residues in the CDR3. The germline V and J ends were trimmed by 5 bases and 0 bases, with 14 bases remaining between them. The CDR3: CASSAQGSRSGANVLTF. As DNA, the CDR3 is TGTGCCAGCTCAGCTCAGGGGTCTCGCTCTGGGGCCAACGTCCTGACTTTC.

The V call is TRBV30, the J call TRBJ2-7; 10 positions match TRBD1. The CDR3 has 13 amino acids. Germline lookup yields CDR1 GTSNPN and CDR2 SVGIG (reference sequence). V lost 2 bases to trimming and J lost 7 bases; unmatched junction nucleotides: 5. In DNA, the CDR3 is TGTGCCTGGAGTAGACAGGGGGCGGAGGAGCAGTACTTC. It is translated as CAWSRQGAEEQYF.

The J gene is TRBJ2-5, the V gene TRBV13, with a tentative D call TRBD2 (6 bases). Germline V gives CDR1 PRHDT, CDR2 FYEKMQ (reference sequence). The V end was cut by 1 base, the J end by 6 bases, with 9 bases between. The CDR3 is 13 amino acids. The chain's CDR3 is CASSLERVKTQYF. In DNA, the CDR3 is TGTGCCAGCAGCTTAGAGCGGGTAAAGACCCAGTACTTC. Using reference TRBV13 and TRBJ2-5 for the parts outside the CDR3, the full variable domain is AAGVIQSPRHLIKEKRETATLKCYPIPRHDTVYWYQQGPGQDPQFLISFYEKMQSDKGSIPDRFSAQQFSDYHSELNMSSLELGDSALYFCASSLERVKTQYFGPGTRLLVL.

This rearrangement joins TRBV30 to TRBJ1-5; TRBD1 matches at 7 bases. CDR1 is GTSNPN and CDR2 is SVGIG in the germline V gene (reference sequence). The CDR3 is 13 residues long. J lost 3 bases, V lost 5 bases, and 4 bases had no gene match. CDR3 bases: TGTGCCTGGGAACAGGGGTACAATCAGCCCCAGCATTTT. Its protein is CAWEQGYNQPQHF.

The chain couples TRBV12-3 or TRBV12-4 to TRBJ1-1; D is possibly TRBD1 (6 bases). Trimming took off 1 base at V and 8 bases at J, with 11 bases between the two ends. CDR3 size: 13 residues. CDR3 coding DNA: TGTGCCAGCAGTTTAGGTCTGGGGGCGGAAGCTTTCTTT. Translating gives CASSLGLGAEAFF.

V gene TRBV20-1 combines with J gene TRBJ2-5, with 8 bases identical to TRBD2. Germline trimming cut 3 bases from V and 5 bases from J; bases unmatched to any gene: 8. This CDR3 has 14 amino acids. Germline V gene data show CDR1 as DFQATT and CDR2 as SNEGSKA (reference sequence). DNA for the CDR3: TGCAGTGCTAGTAGCGGGGAGGGTTTGGAGACCCAGTACTTC. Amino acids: CSASSGEGLETQYF.

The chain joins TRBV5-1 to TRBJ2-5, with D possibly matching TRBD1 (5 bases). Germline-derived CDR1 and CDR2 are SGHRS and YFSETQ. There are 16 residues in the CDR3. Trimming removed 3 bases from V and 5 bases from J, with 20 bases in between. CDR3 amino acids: CASSYTLQGTGETQYF. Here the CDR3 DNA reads TGCGCCAGCAGCTACACCCTTCAGGGAACCGGGGAGACCCAGTACTTC.

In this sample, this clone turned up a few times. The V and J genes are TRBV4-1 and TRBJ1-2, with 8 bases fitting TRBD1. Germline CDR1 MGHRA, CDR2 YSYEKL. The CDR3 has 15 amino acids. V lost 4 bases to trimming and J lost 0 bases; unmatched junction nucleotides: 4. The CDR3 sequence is CASSRGQGSNYGYTF. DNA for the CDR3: TGCGCCAGCAGCCGAGGACAGGGCTCTAACTATGGCTACACCTTC.

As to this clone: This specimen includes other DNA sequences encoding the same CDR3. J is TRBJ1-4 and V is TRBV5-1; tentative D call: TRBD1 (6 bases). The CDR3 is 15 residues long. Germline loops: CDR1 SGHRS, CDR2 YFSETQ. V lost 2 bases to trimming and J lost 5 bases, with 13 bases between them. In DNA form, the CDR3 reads TGCGCCAGCAGCTTAGCGACAGGCCGGAATGAAAAACTGTTTTTT. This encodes CASSLATGRNEKLFF. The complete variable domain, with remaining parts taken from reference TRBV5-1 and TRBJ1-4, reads KAGVTQTPRYLIKTRGQQVTLSCSPISGHRSVSWYQQTPGQGLQFLFEYFSETQRNKGNFPGRFSGRQFSNSRSEMNVSTLELGDSALYLCASSLATGRNEKLFFGSGTQLSVL.

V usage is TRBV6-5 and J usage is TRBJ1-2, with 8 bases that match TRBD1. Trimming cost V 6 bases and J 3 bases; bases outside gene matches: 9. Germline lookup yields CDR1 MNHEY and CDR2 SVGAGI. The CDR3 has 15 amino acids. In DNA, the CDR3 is TGTGCCAGCAGAGGGGGACAGGCCCGCCACTATGGCTACACCTTC. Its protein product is CASRGGQARHYGYTF.

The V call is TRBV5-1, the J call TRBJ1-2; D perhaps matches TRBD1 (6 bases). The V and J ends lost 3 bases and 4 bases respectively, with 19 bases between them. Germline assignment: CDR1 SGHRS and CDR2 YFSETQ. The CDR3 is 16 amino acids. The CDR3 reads CASSSAAGVGTYGYTF. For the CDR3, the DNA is TGCGCCAGCAGCTCCGCGGCAGGGGTCGGAACCTATGGCTACACCTTC.

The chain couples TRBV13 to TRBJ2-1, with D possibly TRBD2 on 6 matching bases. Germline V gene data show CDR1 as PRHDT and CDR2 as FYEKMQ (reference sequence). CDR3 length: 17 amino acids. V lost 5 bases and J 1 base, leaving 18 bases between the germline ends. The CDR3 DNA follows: TGTGCCAGCAGCCCTCGCTCCGGGACTTCTTCCTACAATGAGCAGTTCTTC. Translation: CASSPRSGTSSYNEQFF.

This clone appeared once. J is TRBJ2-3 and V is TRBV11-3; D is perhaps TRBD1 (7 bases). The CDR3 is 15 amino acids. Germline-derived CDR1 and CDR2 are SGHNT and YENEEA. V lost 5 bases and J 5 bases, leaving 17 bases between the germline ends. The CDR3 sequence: CASSPGGGLGDTQYF. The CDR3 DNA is TGTGCCAGCAGCCCAGGGGGAGGCCTCGGAGATACGCAGTATTTT.

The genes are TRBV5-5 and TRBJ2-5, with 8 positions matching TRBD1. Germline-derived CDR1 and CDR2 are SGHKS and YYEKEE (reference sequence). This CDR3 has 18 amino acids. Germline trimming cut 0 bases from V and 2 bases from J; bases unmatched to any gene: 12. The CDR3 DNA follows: TGTGCCAGCAGCTTGGAGGATCGTGGGCAGGGGGCTCAAGAGACCCAGTACTTC. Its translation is CASSLEDRGQGAQETQYF.